This TCR beta chain is from a study of blood T cells in healthy people across ages. The CDR3 contains 13 residues. Germline V gene data show CDR1 as MDHEN and CDR2 as SYDVKM. Alongside a J-beta primer mix, a sample-barcoded 5' primer served in a second PCR lasting about 7 to 12 cycles. A single record per CDR3 protein comes from TCRdb applying MiXCR to the 5' RACE reads. Among about 900,000 distinct CDR3 sequences listed, around 48% were seen once. The sample consisted of blood. The chain is built from TRBV28 and TRBJ2-4; no clear D. Gene TRBJ2-5 matches the end of the DNA better, so the J call may be wrong. This TCR was recovered from a man between 25 and 39 years old in good health. The CDR3 DNA reads TGTGCCAGCAGTTTATCCATGGAAGAGACCCAGTACTTC. Translating gives CASSLSMEETQYF.